The T cell receptor (beta chain) under discussion was sequenced for a study of cytomegalovirus exposure and HLA in healthy donors. Study-level points and caveats: The authors later found HLA-associated TCR beta chains more clonally expanded than equally common others.

As concerns this clone: The antigen is undetermined.

Germline V gene lookup returns CDR1 SQVTM and CDR2 ANQGSEA. The germline V and J ends were trimmed by 4 bases and 1 base, with 13 bases remaining between them. The CDR3 consists of 14 residues. It was with 60 Vbeta and 13 Jbeta primers that the PCR ran. Original processing methods: In a later analysis, around 10 million of some 80 million unique beta chains occurred in at least two donors. TCRdb's copy holds only in-frame clones and misses some; the assay was immunoSEQ multiplex PCR. D and trimming come from the DNA, and the V and J calls and clone size come from that table. The sample has roughly 100,000 clones, 83% seen once.

This sequence originates from a man aged 18 to 29 in good health and CMV-seronegative. The J gene is TRBJ1-1, the V gene TRBV29-1, with TRBD1 as a possible D gene (6 bases). The source material was PBMCs. The CDR3 DNA sequence: TGCAGCGTTGGGGGGCAGGGGTCGAACACTGAAGCTTTCTTT. Its protein is CSVGGQGSNTEAFF. Using reference TRBV29-1 and TRBJ1-1 for the parts outside the CDR3, the full variable domain is SAVISQKPSRDICQRGTSLTIQCQVDSQVTMMFWYRQQPGQSLTLIATANQGSEATYESGFVIDKFPISRPNLTFSTLTVSNMSPEDSSIYLCSVGGQGSNTEAFFGQGTRLTVV.